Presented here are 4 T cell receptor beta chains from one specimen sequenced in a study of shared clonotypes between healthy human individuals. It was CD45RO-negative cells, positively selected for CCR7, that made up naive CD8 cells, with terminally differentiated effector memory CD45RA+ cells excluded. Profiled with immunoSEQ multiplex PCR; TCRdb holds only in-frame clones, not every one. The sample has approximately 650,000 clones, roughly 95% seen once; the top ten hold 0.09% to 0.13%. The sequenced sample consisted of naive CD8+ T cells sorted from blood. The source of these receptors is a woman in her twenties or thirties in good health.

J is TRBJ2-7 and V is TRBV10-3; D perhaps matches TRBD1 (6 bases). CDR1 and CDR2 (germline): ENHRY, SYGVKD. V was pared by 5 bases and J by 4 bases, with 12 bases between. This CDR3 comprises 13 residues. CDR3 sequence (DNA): TGTGCCATCAGTCTCCAGGGGAATTACGAGCAGTACTTC. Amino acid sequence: CAISLQGNYEQYF.

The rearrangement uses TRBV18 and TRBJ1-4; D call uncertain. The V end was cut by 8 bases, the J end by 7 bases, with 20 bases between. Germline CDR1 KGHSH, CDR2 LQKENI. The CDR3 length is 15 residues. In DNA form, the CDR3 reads TGTGCCAGCCACCAACACCCCGATCCTGTTGAAAAACTGTTTTTT. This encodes CASHQHPDPVEKLFF.

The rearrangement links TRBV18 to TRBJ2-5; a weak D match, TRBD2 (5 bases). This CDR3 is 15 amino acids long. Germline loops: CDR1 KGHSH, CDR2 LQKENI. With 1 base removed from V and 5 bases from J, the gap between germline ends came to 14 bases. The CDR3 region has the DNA TGTGCCAGCTCACCACATCCTGCCCCGGGGGAGACCCAGTACTTC. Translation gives CASSPHPAPGETQYF.

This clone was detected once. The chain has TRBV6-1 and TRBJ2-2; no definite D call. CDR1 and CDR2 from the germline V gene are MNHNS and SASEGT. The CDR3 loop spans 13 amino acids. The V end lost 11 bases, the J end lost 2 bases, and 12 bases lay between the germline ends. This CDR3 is CAGEGPNTGELFF. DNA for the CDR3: TGTGCCGGAGAAGGACCTAACACCGGGGAGCTGTTTTTT.